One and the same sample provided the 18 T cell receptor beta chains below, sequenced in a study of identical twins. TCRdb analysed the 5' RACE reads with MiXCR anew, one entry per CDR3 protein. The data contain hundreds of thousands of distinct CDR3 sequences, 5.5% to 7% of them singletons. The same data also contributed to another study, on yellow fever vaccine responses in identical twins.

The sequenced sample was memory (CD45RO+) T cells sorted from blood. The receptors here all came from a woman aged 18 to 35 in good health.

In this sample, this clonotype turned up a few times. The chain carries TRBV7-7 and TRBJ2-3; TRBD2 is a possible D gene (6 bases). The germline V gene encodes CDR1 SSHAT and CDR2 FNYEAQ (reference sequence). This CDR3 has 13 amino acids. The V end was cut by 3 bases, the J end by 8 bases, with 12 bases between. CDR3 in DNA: TGTGCCAGCAGCTTCATCGGAGCGGGTACGCAGTATTTT. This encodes CASSFIGAGTQYF.

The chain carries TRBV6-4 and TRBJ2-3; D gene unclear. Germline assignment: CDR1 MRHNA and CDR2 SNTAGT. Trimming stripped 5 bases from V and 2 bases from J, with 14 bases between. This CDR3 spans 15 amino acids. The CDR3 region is CASSPSAGPTDTQYF. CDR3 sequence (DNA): TGTGCCAGCAGTCCCTCTGCTGGGCCCACAGATACGCAGTATTTT.

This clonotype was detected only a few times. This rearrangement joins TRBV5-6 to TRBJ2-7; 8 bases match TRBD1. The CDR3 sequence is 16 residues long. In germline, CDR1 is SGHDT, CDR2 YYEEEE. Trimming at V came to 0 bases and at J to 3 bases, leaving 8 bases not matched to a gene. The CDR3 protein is CASSLGPGQGLYEQYF. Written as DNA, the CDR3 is TGTGCCAGCAGCTTGGGGCCCGGACAGGGCCTCTACGAGCAGTACTTC.

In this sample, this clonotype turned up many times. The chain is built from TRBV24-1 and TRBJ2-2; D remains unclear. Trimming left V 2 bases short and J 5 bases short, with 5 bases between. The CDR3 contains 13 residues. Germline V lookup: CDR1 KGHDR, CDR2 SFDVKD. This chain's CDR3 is CATSDWPTGELFF. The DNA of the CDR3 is TGTGCCACCAGTGATTGGCCTACCGGGGAGCTGTTTTTT.

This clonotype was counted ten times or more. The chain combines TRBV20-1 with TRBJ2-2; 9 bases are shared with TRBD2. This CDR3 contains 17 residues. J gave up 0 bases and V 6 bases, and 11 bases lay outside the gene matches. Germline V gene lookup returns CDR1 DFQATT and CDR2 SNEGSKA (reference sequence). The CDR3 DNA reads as TGCAGTGCCCAGCCCCTAGCGGGGAGCTCGAACACCGGGGAGCTGTTTTTT. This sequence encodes CSAQPLAGSSNTGELFF.

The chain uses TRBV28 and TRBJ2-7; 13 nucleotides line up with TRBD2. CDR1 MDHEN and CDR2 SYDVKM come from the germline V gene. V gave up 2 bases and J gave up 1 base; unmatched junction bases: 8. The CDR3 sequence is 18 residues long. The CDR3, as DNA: TGTGCCAGCAGTTTAGGACTAGCGGGAGTCAGTCGGTCCTACGAGCAGTACTTC. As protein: CASSLGLAGVSRSYEQYF.

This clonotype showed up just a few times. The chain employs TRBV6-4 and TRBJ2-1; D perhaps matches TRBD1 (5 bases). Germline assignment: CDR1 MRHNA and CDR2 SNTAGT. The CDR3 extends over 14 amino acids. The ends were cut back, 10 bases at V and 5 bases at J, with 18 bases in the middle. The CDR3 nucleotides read TGTGCCACCTCACCCCAAGTGGGGCACAATGAGCAGTTCTTC. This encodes CATSPQVGHNEQFF.

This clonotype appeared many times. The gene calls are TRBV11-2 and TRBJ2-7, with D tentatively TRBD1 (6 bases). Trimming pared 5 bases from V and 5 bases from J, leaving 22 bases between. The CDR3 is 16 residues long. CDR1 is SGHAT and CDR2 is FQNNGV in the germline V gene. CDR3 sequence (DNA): TGTGCCAGCAGCCCATTTTCAGGACAGACCACAGACGAGCAGTACTTC. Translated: CASSPFSGQTTDEQYF.

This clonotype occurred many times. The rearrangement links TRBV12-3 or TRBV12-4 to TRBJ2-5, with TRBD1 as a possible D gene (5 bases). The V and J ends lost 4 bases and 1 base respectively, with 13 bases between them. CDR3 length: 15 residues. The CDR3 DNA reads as TGTGCCAGCAGTTGGTTCCAGACAGCCCAAGAGACCCAGTACTTC. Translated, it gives CASSWFQTAQETQYF.

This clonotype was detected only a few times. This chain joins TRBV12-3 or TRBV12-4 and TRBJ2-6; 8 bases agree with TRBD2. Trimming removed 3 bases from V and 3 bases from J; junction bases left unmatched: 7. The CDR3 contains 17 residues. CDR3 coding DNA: TGTGCCAGCAGTTTGCGGACGGGAGGGAGTGGGGCCAACGTCCTGACTTTC. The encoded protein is CASSLRTGGSGANVLTF.

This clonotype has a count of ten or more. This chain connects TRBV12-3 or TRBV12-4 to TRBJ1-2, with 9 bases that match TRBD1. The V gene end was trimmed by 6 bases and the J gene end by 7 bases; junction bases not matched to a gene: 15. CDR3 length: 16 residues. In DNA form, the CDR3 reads TGTGCCAGCAGCTCACAACAGGGGGCGCGGATGGGTGGCTACACCTTC. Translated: CASSSQQGARMGGYTF.

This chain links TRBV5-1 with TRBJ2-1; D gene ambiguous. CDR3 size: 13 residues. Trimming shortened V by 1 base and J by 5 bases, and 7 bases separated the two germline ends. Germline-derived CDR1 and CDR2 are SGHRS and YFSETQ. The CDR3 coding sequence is TGCGCCAGCAGCTTGCAATGGGACAATGAGCAGTTCTTC. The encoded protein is CASSLQWDNEQFF.

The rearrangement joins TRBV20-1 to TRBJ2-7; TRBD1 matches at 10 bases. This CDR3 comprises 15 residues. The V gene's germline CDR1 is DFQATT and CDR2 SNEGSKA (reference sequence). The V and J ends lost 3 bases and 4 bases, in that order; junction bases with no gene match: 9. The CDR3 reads CSASRLRQGAYEQYV. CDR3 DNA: TGCAGTGCTAGTCGGCTTAGACAGGGGGCTTACGAGCAGTACGTC.

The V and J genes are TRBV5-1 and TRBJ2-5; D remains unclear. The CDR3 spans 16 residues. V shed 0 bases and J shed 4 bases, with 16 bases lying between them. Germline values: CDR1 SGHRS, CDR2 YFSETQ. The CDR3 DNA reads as TGCGCCAGCAGCTTGGCCGGCAGTAGGGTAGGAGAGACCCAGTACTTC. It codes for CASSLAGSRVGETQYF.

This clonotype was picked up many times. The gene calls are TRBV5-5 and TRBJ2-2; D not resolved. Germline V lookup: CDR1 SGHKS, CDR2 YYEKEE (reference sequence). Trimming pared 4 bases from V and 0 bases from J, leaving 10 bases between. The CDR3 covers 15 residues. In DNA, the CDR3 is TGTGCCAGCAGCCGTGGGCAGGCGAACACCGGGGAGCTGTTTTTT. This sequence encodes CASSRGQANTGELFF.

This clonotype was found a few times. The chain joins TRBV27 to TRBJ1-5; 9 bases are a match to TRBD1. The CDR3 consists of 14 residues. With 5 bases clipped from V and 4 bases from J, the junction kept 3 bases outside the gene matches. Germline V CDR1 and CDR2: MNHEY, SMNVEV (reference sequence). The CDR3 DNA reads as TGTGCCAGCAGTGTAGACAGGGGGAATCAGCCCCAGCATTTT. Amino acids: CASSVDRGNQPQHF.

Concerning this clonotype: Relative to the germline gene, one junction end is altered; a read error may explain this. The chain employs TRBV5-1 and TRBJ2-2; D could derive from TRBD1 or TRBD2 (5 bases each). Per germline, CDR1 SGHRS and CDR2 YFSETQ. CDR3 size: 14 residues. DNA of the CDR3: TGCGCCAGCAGCTTGACTGGGGGTACCGGGGAGCTGCTTTTT. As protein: CASSLTGGTGELLF. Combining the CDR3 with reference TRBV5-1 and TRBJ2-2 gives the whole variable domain KAGVTQTPRYLIKTRGQQVTLSCSPISGHRSVSWYQQTPGQGLQFLFEYFSETQRNKGNFPGRFSGRQFSNSRSEMNVSTLELGDSALYLCASSLTGGTGELLFGEGSRLTVL.

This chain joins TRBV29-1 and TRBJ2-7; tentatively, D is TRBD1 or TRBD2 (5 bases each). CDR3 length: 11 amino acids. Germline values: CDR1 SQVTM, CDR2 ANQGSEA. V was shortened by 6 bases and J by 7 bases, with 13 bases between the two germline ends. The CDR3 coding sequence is TGCAGCGTAGGGACGACGGGGGAGCAGTACTTC. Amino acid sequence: CSVGTTGEQYF.